The rows below give T cell receptor beta chains drawn from one sample of a study of cytomegalovirus exposure and HLA in healthy donors. The data were produced by immunoSEQ multiplex PCR, yet TCRdb's version contains in-frame clones alone and is incomplete. The repertoire holds around 99,000 clones, roughly 90% seen once, with roughly 2.2% in the top ten. Sequencing was carried out using PBMCs. The receptors come from a woman younger than 30 in good health and CMV-seronegative. The CDR3 runs from the conserved cysteine through the conserved F or W. Fields, in order: D gene, V gene, J gene, CDR3 DNA, CDR3 protein. A D gene is named only where the DNA matches it firmly.

D: -
V: TRBV29-1
J: TRBJ2-2
DNA: TGCAGCGGAGCAGGCGTCACCGGGGAGCTGTTTTTT
CDR3: CSGAGVTGELFF

D: TRBD1
V: TRBV7-3
J: TRBJ2-7
DNA: TGTGCCAGCAGCCAGGGGGCGGGGACGCGAGCCTACGAGCAGTACTTC
CDR3: CASSQGAGTRAYEQYF

D: -
V: TRBV27
J: TRBJ1-5
DNA: TGTGCCAGCAGTCCCCATAATCAGCCCCAGCATTTT
CDR3: CASSPHNQPQHF

D: -
V: TRBV6-6
J: TRBJ2-2
DNA: TGTGCCAGCAGTTCCGTCGCAAGGGGGGGCGGGGAGCTGTTTTTT
CDR3: CASSSVARGGGELFF

D: TRBD2
V: TRBV27
J: TRBJ2-2
DNA: TGTGCCAGCAGTTTTAGCCTAGCGGGAGGCGGGGAGCTGTTTTTT
CDR3: CASSFSLAGGGELFF

D: -
V: TRBV4-3
J: TRBJ2-2
DNA: TGCGCCAGCAGCCAAGATCTCTTACAGGGGAACACCGGGGAGCTGTTTTTT
CDR3: CASSQDLLQGNTGELFF

D: -
V: TRBV7-8
J: TRBJ1-3
DNA: TGTGCCAGCAGCTCGGGGAGTAGAAACACCATATATTTT
CDR3: CASSSGSRNTIYF

D: TRBD1
V: TRBV28
J: TRBJ1-2
DNA: TGTGCCAGCAGTTTACGAATGGGACAGGGGGGGGGAGGTGATGGCTACACCTTC
CDR3: CASSLRMGQGGGGDGYTF

D: TRBD1
V: TRBV29-1
J: TRBJ2-5
DNA: TGCAGCGTCCTAATGACAGGGCTAGTTGTGGGTCTGGAGACCCAGTACTTC
CDR3: CSVLMTGLVVGLETQYF

D: -
V: TRBV29-1
J: TRBJ1-2
DNA: TGCAGCGTTTATCGACAGTATGGCTACACCTTC
CDR3: CSVYRQYGYTF

D: -
V: TRBV7-8
J: TRBJ2-2
DNA: TGTGCCAGCAGCTTATCAGGGACCGGGGAGCTGTTTTTT
CDR3: CASSLSGTGELFF

D: -
V: TRBV7-9
J: TRBJ2-5
DNA: TGTGCCAGCAGCTTATTCGTGCAGCAAGAGACCCAGTACTTC
CDR3: CASSLFVQQETQYF

D: TRBD1
V: TRBV19
J: TRBJ1-1
DNA: TGTGCCGCTCAGAGCTGGGGGACAGGGAACACTGAAGCTTTCTTT
CDR3: CAAQSWGTGNTEAFF